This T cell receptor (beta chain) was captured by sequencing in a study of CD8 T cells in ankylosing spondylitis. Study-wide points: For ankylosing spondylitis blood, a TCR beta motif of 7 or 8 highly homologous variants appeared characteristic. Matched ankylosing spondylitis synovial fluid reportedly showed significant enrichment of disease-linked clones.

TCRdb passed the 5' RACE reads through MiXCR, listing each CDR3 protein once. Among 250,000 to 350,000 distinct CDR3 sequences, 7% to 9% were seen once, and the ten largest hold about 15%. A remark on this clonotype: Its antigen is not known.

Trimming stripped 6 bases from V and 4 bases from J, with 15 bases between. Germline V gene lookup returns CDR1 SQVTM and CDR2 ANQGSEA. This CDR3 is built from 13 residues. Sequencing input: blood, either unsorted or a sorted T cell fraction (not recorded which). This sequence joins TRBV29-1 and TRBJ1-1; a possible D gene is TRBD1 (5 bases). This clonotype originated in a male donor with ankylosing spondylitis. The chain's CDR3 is CSVNRGAGTEAFF. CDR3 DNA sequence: TGCAGCGTGAACAGAGGGGCTGGCACTGAAGCTTTCTTT.